The 11 T cell receptor beta chains below come from one sample, sequenced in a study of blood T cell repertoires in COVID-19 (dated by TCRdb to the early 2020s). To prepare the library, the immunoSEQ multiplex PCR assay was applied. Here the immuneACCESS table is served through TCRdb, limited to in-frame sequences with V and J called. Missing clones are a known gap in these copies; in checked studies unresolved V genes cover under half, and the rest lacks a known reason. The sample table lists about 180,000 clones, 83% of them with a count of one. The ten largest account for under 10% of the sample. Source material: peripheral blood. The origin of the receptors is a woman between 65 and 79 years old with COVID-19, enrolled during active disease.

The chain employs TRBV3-1 (or the pseudogene TRBV3-2) and TRBJ1-4, with D unclear. The CDR3 sequence is 12 residues long. Germline CDR1 and CDR2: LGHDT and YNNKEL (reference sequence). V lost 2 bases and J lost 8, with 6 bases in between. In nucleotides, the CDR3 is TGTGCCAGCAGCCAATCCCTCGAAAAACTGTTTTTT. This gives the protein CASSQSLEKLFF.

V and J are TRBV5-1 and TRBJ2-3; the match to TRBD2 covers 7 bases. Trimming at V came to 4 bases and at J to 1 base, leaving 6 bases not matched to a gene. The CDR3 runs 15 residues. The germline gives CDR1 SGHRS, CDR2 YFSETQ. CDR3 coding DNA: TGCGCCAGCAGCCCCGGGGGGATGCGCACAGATACGCAGTATTTT. Protein: CASSPGGMRTDTQYF. The complete variable domain, with remaining parts taken from reference TRBV5-1 and TRBJ2-3, reads KAGVTQTPRYLIKTRGQQVTLSCSPISGHRSVSWYQQTPGQGLQFLFEYFSETQRNKGNFPGRFSGRQFSNSRSEMNVSTLELGDSALYLCASSPGGMRTDTQYFGPGTRLTVL.

The CDR3 sequence: CASSLEWGAEAFF. The CDR3 bases are TGTGCCAGCAGCTTAGAATGGGGCGCTGAAGCTTTCTTT. V is TRBV7-2 and J is TRBJ1-1, with D possibly TRBD1 on 5 matching bases. The germline CDR1 and CDR2 sequences are SGHTA and FQGNSA. CDR3 size: 13 residues. The ends were cut back, 1 base at V and 6 bases at J, with 9 bases in the middle.

This chain connects TRBV30 to TRBJ2-2, with 12 bases that match TRBD2. Germline-derived CDR1 and CDR2 are GTSNPN and SVGIG (reference sequence). The CDR3 is 16 amino acids. V gave up 1 base and J gave up 5 bases; unmatched junction bases: 5. As DNA, the CDR3 is TGTGCCTGGAGTGCTAGCGGGAGGGGTGGAACCGGGGAGCTGTTTTTT. Its protein is CAWSASGRGGTGELFF.

The chain recombines TRBV27 with TRBJ2-2, with a tentative D call TRBD2 (7 bases). The CDR3 consists of 15 residues. Deletions cut 6 bases from V and 5 bases from J, with 16 bases between. The V gene's germline CDR1 is MNHEY and CDR2 SMNVEV (reference sequence). The CDR3 bases are TGTGCCAGCAGCCCCTACGGGGGGCGTACCGGGGAGCTGTTTTTT. It encodes CASSPYGGRTGELFF.

This clone was counted only a few times. This chain links TRBV18 with TRBJ2-6, with a tentative D call TRBD1 (5 bases). Trimming cost V 6 bases and J 0 bases, with 9 bases left between them. The CDR3 contains 15 residues. In germline, CDR1 is KGHSH, CDR2 LQKENI. The CDR3 DNA sequence: TGTGCCAGCTCCGACACAGGCTCTGGGGCCAACGTCCTGACTTTC. It codes for CASSDTGSGANVLTF.

This chain joins TRBV28 and TRBJ1-4; D not certain. The CDR3 length is 13 residues. V lost 2 bases to trimming and J lost 8 bases, with 9 bases between them. From germline, CDR1 is MDHEN and CDR2 SYDVKM. The CDR3: CASSLGRAEKLFF. The CDR3, as DNA: TGTGCCAGCAGTTTAGGTCGAGCAGAAAAACTGTTTTTT.

The V and J genes are TRBV7-9 and TRBJ2-1; D not resolved. There are 13 residues in the CDR3. Per the germline V gene, CDR1 is SEHNR and CDR2 is FQNEAQ (reference sequence). V was shortened by 11 bases and J by 0 bases, with 11 bases between the two germline ends. In nucleotides, the CDR3 is TGTGCCTTCCTTTCCAGCTCCTACAATGAGCAGTTCTTC. Encoded protein: CAFLSSSYNEQFF. The full variable domain, completed using reference TRBV7-9 and TRBJ2-1, is DTGVSQNPRHKITKRGQNVTFRCDPISEHNRLYWYRQTLGQGPEFLTYFQNEAQLEKSRLLSDRFSAERPKGSFSTLEIQRTEQGDSAMYLCAFLSSSYNEQFFGPGTRLTVL.

The chain uses TRBV6-5 and TRBJ2-5, with D maybe TRBD2 (6 bases). CDR3 length: 14 amino acids. Germline loops: CDR1 MNHEY, CDR2 SVGAGI. Trimming left V 7 bases short and J 5 bases short, with 17 bases between. CDR3 coding DNA: TGTGCCAGCACCCTAGGAGGGTTGGGGGAGACCCAGTACTTC. It specifies CASTLGGLGETQYF.

This clone was observed a handful of times. The V and J genes are TRBV7-2 and TRBJ2-2, with D possibly TRBD2 on 5 matching bases. V shed 1 base and J shed 1 base, with 7 bases lying between them. CDR1 and CDR2 (germline): SGHTA, FQGNSA. CDR3 length equals 15 residues. CDR3 sequence: CASSLVGKNTGELFF. DNA for the CDR3: TGTGCCAGCAGCTTAGTCGGGAAGAACACCGGGGAGCTGTTTTTT.

V is TRBV5-1 and J is TRBJ2-2; 7 bases match TRBD1. The CDR3 has 17 residues. Germline CDR1 SGHRS, CDR2 YFSETQ. V lost 4 bases and J lost 5; bases outside the gene matches: 14. The CDR3 sequence: CASSAGGIGRRTGELFF. CDR3 DNA sequence: TGCGCCAGCAGCGCAGGGGGAATCGGTCGTAGGACCGGGGAGCTGTTTTTT.